The 20 T cell receptor beta chains below all came from one sample that was sequenced in a study of T cell responses to AZD1222 COVID-19 vaccine. Only in-frame clones appear in the TCRdb table, and some are missing; sequencing was by immunoSEQ multiplex PCR. The data contain some 140,000 clones, 92% of them singletons. This sample comprised peripheral blood, obtained on day 0 of AZD1222 vaccination. The receptors stem from an adult in good health.

This clone was observed once. The chain employs TRBV7-9 and TRBJ1-1; maybe TRBD1 (5 bases). CDR1 and CDR2 from the germline V gene are SEHNR and FQNEAQ (reference sequence). CDR3 length: 15 residues. V lost 4 bases, J lost 1 base, and 13 bases lay in between. This chain's CDR3 is CASSSTSGTNTEAFF. In DNA, the CDR3 is TGTGCCAGCAGCTCTACCTCGGGGACGAACACTGAAGCTTTCTTT.

The gene calls are TRBV30 and TRBJ1-2, with D possibly matching TRBD1 (5 bases). Trimming removed 2 bases from V and 8 bases from J, with 9 bases in between. This CDR3 comprises 11 residues. Per the germline V gene, CDR1 is GTSNPN and CDR2 is SVGIG (reference sequence). CDR3: CAWSPGRGYTF. For the CDR3, the DNA is TGTGCCTGGAGTCCAGGGCGCGGCTACACCTTC.

The chain has TRBV4-1 and TRBJ1-1, with 7 bases aligning to TRBD1. Losses at the gene ends were 0 bases for V and 5 bases for J; bases not matched to a gene: 9. Germline lookup yields CDR1 MGHRA and CDR2 YSYEKL. The CDR3 consists of 16 residues. CDR3 region: CASSQDLRGLGTEAFF. CDR3 sequence (DNA): TGCGCCAGCAGCCAAGATTTAAGGGGGCTGGGTACTGAAGCTTTCTTT.

The CDR3 protein is CASSRDYSQTQYF. The CDR3 bases are TGTGCCAGCAGCCGGGACTACTCGCAGACCCAGTACTTC. V and J are TRBV9 and TRBJ2-5, with 7 bases identical to TRBD2. V lost 4 bases, J lost 6 bases, and 6 bases stayed unmatched. The CDR3 is 13 residues long. CDR1 SGDLS and CDR2 YYNGEE come from the germline V gene.

The CDR3 region is CASSQDLMNTEAFF. In nucleotides, the CDR3 is TGTGCCAGCAGCCAAGATTTAATGAACACTGAAGCTTTCTTT. This chain joins TRBV3-1 (or the pseudogene TRBV3-2) and TRBJ1-1; D is uncertain. Germline values: CDR1 LGHDT, CDR2 YNNKEL (reference sequence). This CDR3 spans 14 amino acids. The V gene lost 0 bases and the J gene lost 0 bases, with 5 bases spanning the gap.

This chain links TRBV7-9 with TRBJ2-5; D is possibly TRBD1 (5 bases). V was clipped by 3 bases and J by 5 bases, with 13 bases between them. CDR1 and CDR2 from the germline V gene are SEHNR and FQNEAQ (reference sequence). The CDR3 totals 14 residues. CDR3 nucleotides: TGTGCCAGCAGCTTCATGGGGCTTAGGGAGACCCAGTACTTC. Amino acid sequence: CASSFMGLRETQYF. The variable domain in full, with the rest retrieved from reference TRBV7-9 and TRBJ2-5, is DTGVSQNPRHKITKRGQNVTFRCDPISEHNRLYWYRQTLGQGPEFLTYFQNEAQLEKSRLLSDRFSAERPKGSFSTLEIQRTEQGDSAMYLCASSFMGLRETQYFGPGTRLLVL.

The V and J genes are TRBV5-1 and TRBJ1-4; the D gene is possibly TRBD1 (6 bases). Germline V gives CDR1 SGHRS, CDR2 YFSETQ. The CDR3 length is 15 residues. V was shortened by 0 bases and J by 8 bases, with 14 bases between the two germline ends. CDR3: CASSLEFRGFEKLFF. The CDR3 DNA reads as TGCGCCAGCAGCTTGGAGTTCAGGGGTTTCGAAAAACTGTTTTTT. The whole variable domain, filled in from reference TRBV5-1 and TRBJ1-4, reads KAGVTQTPRYLIKTRGQQVTLSCSPISGHRSVSWYQQTPGQGLQFLFEYFSETQRNKGNFPGRFSGRQFSNSRSEMNVSTLELGDSALYLCASSLEFRGFEKLFFGSGTQLSVL.

The rearrangement uses TRBV27 and TRBJ1-3; D possibly corresponds to TRBD1 (5 bases). The CDR3 totals 17 residues. CDR1 MNHEY and CDR2 SMNVEV come from the germline V gene (reference sequence). V was pared by 4 bases and J by 0 bases, with 16 bases between. In DNA, the CDR3 is TGTGCCAGCAGTTCGCGTACAGGATCTTTCTCTGGAAACACCATATATTTT. This translates into CASSSRTGSFSGNTIYF.

In its sample, this clone was seen once. The V call is TRBV30, the J call TRBJ2-3; 10 nucleotides line up with TRBD2. Germline-derived CDR1 and CDR2 are GTSNPN and SVGIG (reference sequence). The CDR3 length is 13 residues. After removal of 8 bases from V and 1 base from J, the junction contained 3 bases not matched to a gene. The chain's CDR3 is CAGTSGGTDTQYF. CDR3 nucleotides: TGTGCCGGAACTAGCGGGGGCACAGATACGCAGTATTTT.

The chain links TRBV19 to TRBJ2-7; 7 bases are shared with TRBD1. V lost 4 bases and J lost 10; bases outside the gene matches: 13. Germline V gene lookup returns CDR1 LNHDA and CDR2 SQIVND (reference sequence). There are 14 residues in the CDR3. The CDR3 here is CASSRGDSALSQYF. The CDR3 DNA sequence: TGTGCCAGTAGTAGAGGGGACAGCGCCCTAAGCCAGTACTTC.

The chain employs TRBV6-5 and TRBJ2-7; D possibly uses TRBD1 or TRBD2 (7 bases each). Germline loops: CDR1 MNHEY, CDR2 SVGAGI. Between the trimmed V and J ends, which lost 2 bases and 4 bases, there was a span of 15 bases. This CDR3 region has 15 residues. CDR3 region: CASSYALQGGYEQYF. The CDR3 bases are TGTGCCAGCAGTTACGCATTGCAGGGGGGGTACGAGCAGTACTTC.

The chain uses TRBV2 and TRBJ1-1; 9 bases are shared with TRBD1. V shed 5 bases, J shed 9 bases, and the junction held 7 bases outside the gene matches. The V gene's germline CDR1 is SNHLY and CDR2 FYNNEI. The CDR3 loop spans 13 amino acids. The DNA of the CDR3 is TGTGCCAGCAGTTCCCGACAGGGGGGGAAAGCTTTCTTT. Residues: CASSSRQGGKAFF.

This rearrangement joins TRBV18 to TRBJ1-1; D unresolved. V lost 2 bases, J lost 2 bases, and 15 bases lay in between. Germline-derived CDR1 and CDR2 are KGHSH and LQKENI. CDR3 length equals 16 residues. The CDR3 spells CASSPKDEDSNTEAFF. The CDR3 coding sequence is TGTGCCAGCTCACCAAAGGACGAGGATTCTAACACTGAAGCTTTCTTT.

The chain uses TRBV9 and TRBJ2-7, with TRBD2 matching over 8 bases. Looked up from germline, CDR1 is SGDLS and CDR2 is YYNGEE. The CDR3 totals 15 residues. The junction had 10 bases not matched to a gene; V was cut back by 3 bases and J by 5 bases. CDR3 sequence: CASSEKTSVGDEQYF. CDR3 DNA: TGTGCCAGCAGCGAGAAGACTAGCGTGGGAGACGAGCAGTACTTC.

The V and J genes are TRBV6-5 and TRBJ1-2, with D unclear. V was trimmed by 0 bases and J by 12 bases, leaving 8 bases between them. From germline, CDR1 is MNHEY and CDR2 SVGAGI. This CDR3 contains 11 residues. As DNA, the CDR3 is TGTGCCAGCAGTTACTCGGGTGTGAACACCTTC. Translated: CASSYSGVNTF.

The V and J genes are TRBV11-2 and TRBJ1-4; TRBD1 matches at 7 bases. There are 15 residues in the CDR3. The germline V gene has CDR1 SGHAT and CDR2 FQNNGV. Germline trimming cut 2 bases from V and 3 bases from J; bases unmatched to any gene: 3. CDR3 amino acids: CASSLTGTANEKLFF. The CDR3, as DNA: TGTGCCAGCAGCTTAACCGGGACAGCTAATGAAAAACTGTTTTTT.

The rearrangement joins TRBV6-5 to TRBJ2-7, with a possible D match to TRBD1 (6 bases). Germline V CDR1 and CDR2: MNHEY, SVGAGI. Trimming removed 0 bases from V and 6 bases from J, with 18 bases in between. This CDR3 is built from 16 residues. CDR3 sequence reads: CASSYSTGQFSIEQYF. Written as DNA, the CDR3 is TGTGCCAGCAGTTACTCGACAGGCCAGTTTAGTATCGAGCAGTACTTC.

V gene TRBV12-3 or TRBV12-4 combines with J gene TRBJ1-2; TRBD1 is a possible D gene (6 bases). V shed 2 bases and J shed 4 bases, with 8 bases lying between them. This CDR3 region has 13 residues. The DNA for the CDR3 is TGTGCCAGCAGTTTATTACAGGGCTATGGCTACACCTTC. Protein sequence: CASSLLQGYGYTF.

This sequence joins TRBV12-3 or TRBV12-4 and TRBJ1-3, with D perhaps TRBD1 (6 bases). The CDR3 extends over 13 amino acids. Deletions cut 6 bases from V and 8 bases from J, with 14 bases between. The CDR3 spells CASSPQGFDTIYF. In nucleotides, the CDR3 is TGTGCCAGCAGCCCGCAGGGGTTTGACACCATATATTTT.

This chain uses TRBV6-2 or TRBV6-3 with TRBJ2-7; TRBD2 agrees at 11 bases. With V trimmed by 0 bases and J by 2 bases, 3 bases remained unmatched. From germline, CDR1 is MNHEY and CDR2 SVGEGT. This CDR3 region has 16 residues. CDR3 DNA: TGTGCCAGCAGTTACTCGAAGACTAGCGGGACCTACGAGCAGTACTTC. The encoded protein is CASSYSKTSGTYEQYF.